The following is a T cell receptor beta chain sequence with its context. The entry originates in a study of blood T cell repertoires in COVID-19. Whole-study context: T cells, B-cell-depleted T cells, or PBMCs supplied cDNA or gDNA.

Trimming took 4 bases from V and 4 from J, leaving 8 bases between them. CDR1 is MDHEN and CDR2 is SYDVKM in the germline V gene. The CDR3 is made up of 13 amino acids. This study enrolled people aged roughly 18 to 90 from around 26 US geographic areas. Per the original data handling: Reference gene primer amplification in the assay estimated nucleated cell counts. TCRdb's copy holds only in-frame clones and misses some; the assay was immunoSEQ multiplex PCR. The DNA was the basis for D and trimming; V, J and clone size are from that table. The profile covers over 200,000 clones, with about four fifths appearing a single time and 8% to 9% taken by the ten largest.

The receptor comes from a woman aged 45-65 years with acute COVID-19. Sequenced sample: PBMCs or T cells enriched from blood (not recorded which). The gene calls are TRBV28 and TRBJ2-1; possible D gene TRBD1, 5 bases. The CDR3, as DNA: TGTGCCAGCAGTTGGACACCATACAATGAGCAGTTCTTC. Translated: CASSWTPYNEQFF. The whole variable domain, remainder taken from reference TRBV28 and TRBJ2-1, is DVKVTQSSRYLVKRTGEKVFLECVQDMDHENMFWYRQDPGLGLRLIYFSYDVKMKEKGDIPEGYSVSREKKERFSLILESASTNQTSMYLCASSWTPYNEQFFGPGTRLTVL.